Listed here is a single T cell receptor (beta chain). The data were taken from a study of blood T cell repertoires in COVID-19. TCRdb's copy holds only in-frame clones and misses some; the assay was immunoSEQ multiplex PCR. The sample consists of 110,000 or so clones, roughly 81% of them appearing once. The germline CDR1 and CDR2 sequences are MRHNA and SNTAGT. CDR3 length equals 13 residues. The V and J ends lost 6 bases and 6 bases respectively, with 11 bases between them. This TCR derives from a man aged 35 to 55 with acute or convalescent COVID-19. Sequencing was carried out using peripheral blood. The gene calls are TRBV6-4 and TRBJ2-2; the D gene is possibly TRBD2 (6 bases). The CDR3 bases are TGTGCCAGCAGCGCTACTAGCTCCGGGGAGCTGTTTTTT. As protein: CASSATSSGELFF.